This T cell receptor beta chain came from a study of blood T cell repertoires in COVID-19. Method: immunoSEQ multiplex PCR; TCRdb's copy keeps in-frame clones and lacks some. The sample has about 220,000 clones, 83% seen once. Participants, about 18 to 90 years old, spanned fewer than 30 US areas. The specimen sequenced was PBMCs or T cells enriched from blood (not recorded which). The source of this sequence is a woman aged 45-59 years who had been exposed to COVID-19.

In DNA, the CDR3 is TGTGCCATCAGCCCGGACAGGAGTCAGCCCCAGCATTTT. Encoded protein: CAISPDRSQPQHF. This chain joins TRBV10-3 and TRBJ1-5; TRBD1 aligns across 7 bases. This CDR3 region has 13 residues. CDR1 ENHRY and CDR2 SYGVKD come from the germline V gene. With V trimmed by 6 bases and J by 6 bases, 5 bases remained unmatched.